This TCR beta chain was captured in a study of identical twins. Study findings and constraints: Out-of-frame alpha sequences shared between twins exhibited an excess of low generation probability.

This clonotype was seen only a few times. Antigen: not known. A universal primer binding site was introduced by template switching. The final cDNA contained unique molecular identifiers. Each CDR3 protein gets one entry after TCRdb re-called the 5' RACE reads with MiXCR. The table includes about 340,000 distinct CDR3 sequences, roughly 12% detected once. Germline V gene lookup returns CDR1 SGDLS and CDR2 YYNGEE. This CDR3 has 14 amino acids. J lost 2 bases, V lost 4 bases, and 4 bases had no gene match. The data were also submitted as part of a second study, on yellow fever vaccine responses in identical twins.

The V and J genes are TRBV9 and TRBJ2-7; TRBD1 aligns across 9 bases. The sequencing sample was made of CD8+ T cells sorted from blood. The TCR was taken from a woman younger than 35 in good health. For the CDR3, the DNA is TGTGCCAGCAGCCCCGGGGACAGGGCCTACGAGCAGTACTTC. Its protein product is CASSPGDRAYEQYF.